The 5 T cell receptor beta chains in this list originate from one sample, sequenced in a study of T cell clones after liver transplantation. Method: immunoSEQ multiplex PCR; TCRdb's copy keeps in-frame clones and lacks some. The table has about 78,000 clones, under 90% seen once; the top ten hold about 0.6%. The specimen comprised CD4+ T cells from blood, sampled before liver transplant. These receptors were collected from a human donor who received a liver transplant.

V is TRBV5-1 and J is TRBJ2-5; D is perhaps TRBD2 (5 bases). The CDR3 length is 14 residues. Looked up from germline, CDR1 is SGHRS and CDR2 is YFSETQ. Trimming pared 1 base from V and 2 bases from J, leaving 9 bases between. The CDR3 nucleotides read TGCGCCAGCAGCTTGATGGTAGCGCAAGAGACCCAGTACTTC. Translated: CASSLMVAQETQYF.

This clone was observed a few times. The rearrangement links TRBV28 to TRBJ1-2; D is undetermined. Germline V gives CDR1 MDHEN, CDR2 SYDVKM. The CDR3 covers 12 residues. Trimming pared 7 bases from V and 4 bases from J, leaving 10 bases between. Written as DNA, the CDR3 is TGTGCCAGCACAAGGCTGGGCTATGGCTACACCTTC. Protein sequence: CASTRLGYGYTF.

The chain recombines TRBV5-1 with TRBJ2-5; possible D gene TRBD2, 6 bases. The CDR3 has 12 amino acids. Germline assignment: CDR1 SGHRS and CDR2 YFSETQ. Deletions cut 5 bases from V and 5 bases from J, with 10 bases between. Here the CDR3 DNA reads TGCGCCAGCAGGGTGGAGGGGGAGACCCAGTACTTC. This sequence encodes CASRVEGETQYF.

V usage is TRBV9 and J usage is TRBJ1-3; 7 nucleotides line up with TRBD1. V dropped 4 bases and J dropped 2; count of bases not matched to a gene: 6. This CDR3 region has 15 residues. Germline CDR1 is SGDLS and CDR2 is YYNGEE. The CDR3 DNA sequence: TGTGCCAGCAGCTCACAACAGGGGACTGGAAACACCATATATTTT. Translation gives CASSSQQGTGNTIYF. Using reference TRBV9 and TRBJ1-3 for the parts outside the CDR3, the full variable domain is DSGVTQTPKHLITATGQRVTLRCSPRSGDLSVYWYQQSLDQGLQFLIQYYNGEERAKGNILERFSAQQFPDLHSELNLSSLELGDSALYFCASSSQQGTGNTIYFGEGSWLTVV.

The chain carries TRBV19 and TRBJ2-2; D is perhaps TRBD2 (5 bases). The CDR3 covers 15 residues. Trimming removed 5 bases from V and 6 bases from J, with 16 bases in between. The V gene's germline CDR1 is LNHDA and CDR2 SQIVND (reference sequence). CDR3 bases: TGTGCCAGTAGTGAGAGCGGAGCCGGGGCCGGGGAGCTGTTTTTT. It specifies CASSESGAGAGELFF. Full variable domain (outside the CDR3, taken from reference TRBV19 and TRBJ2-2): DGGITQSPKYLFRKEGQNVTLSCEQNLNHDAMYWYRQDPGQGLRLIYYSQIVNDFQKGDIAEGYSVSREKKESFPLTVTSAQKNPTAFYLCASSESGAGAGELFFGEGSRLTVL.